This TCR beta chain came from a study of T cell responses to AZD1222 COVID-19 vaccine. Germline CDR1 MNHEY, CDR2 SVGEGT. This CDR3 is 16 amino acids long. The V end lost 2 bases, the J end lost 8 bases, and 19 bases lay between the germline ends. Method: immunoSEQ multiplex PCR; TCRdb's copy keeps in-frame clones and lacks some. Altogether about 140,000 clones are present, around 92% being singletons, with the ten largest covering 3% to 4%. The sequencing here drew on peripheral blood, taken 28 days after the second AZD1222 dose. The chain recombines TRBV6-2 or TRBV6-3 with TRBJ1-5; D may be TRBD1 (5 bases). The TCR originated in an adult who received the AZD1222 COVID-19 vaccine. CDR3 residues: CASSYGRQHREEPQHF. The CDR3 coding sequence is TGTGCCAGCAGTTACGGGAGACAGCATCGCGAGGAGCCCCAGCATTTT.